The 14 T cell receptor beta chains given below trace back to one sample, sequenced in a study of post-analysis software for immune sequencing data. Study-level points and caveats: The five TRBV segments detected at higher frequency in patients than in controls included TRBV5-6, TRBV5-1 and TRBV20-1.

Their antigen targets remain unknown. Unique molecular identifiers had been added to the TCR beta cDNA libraries. MiXCR was run by TCRdb on the PCR reads, yielding one entry per CDR3 protein. The repertoire holds 380,000 or so distinct CDR3 sequences, with approximately 33% as singletons. Source material: blood. Receptor source: a girl aged 10 to 17 with multiple sclerosis.

This clonotype was observed a few times. V and J are TRBV5-1 and TRBJ1-2, with D perhaps TRBD1 (5 bases). Trimming removed 5 bases at V and 6 bases at J, with 17 bases between. Per the germline V gene, CDR1 is SGHRS and CDR2 is YFSETQ. This CDR3 is built from 14 residues. This chain's CDR3 is CASRTSGQGHGYTF. In nucleotides, the CDR3 is TGCGCCAGCAGAACCTCCGGGCAGGGACATGGCTACACCTTC.

This chain connects TRBV7-2 to TRBJ1-2, with D perhaps TRBD1 (6 bases). Trimming took 5 bases from V and 0 from J, leaving 19 bases between them. There are 17 residues in the CDR3. Per the germline V gene, CDR1 is SGHTA and CDR2 is FQGNSA. The CDR3 region is CASSPQLHTGSNYGYTF. The DNA of the CDR3 is TGTGCCAGCAGCCCCCAGTTACATACAGGGTCTAACTATGGCTACACCTTC.

The gene calls are TRBV20-1 and TRBJ2-3; D not resolved. CDR1 is DFQATT and CDR2 is SNEGSKA in the germline V gene (reference sequence). The CDR3 runs 14 residues. V was trimmed by 1 base and J by 0 bases, leaving 8 bases between them. CDR3 sequence reads: CSARAAYSTDTQYF. The DNA for the CDR3 is TGCAGTGCTAGAGCGGCCTATAGCACAGATACGCAGTATTTT.

The chain carries TRBV6-5 and TRBJ1-2, with a weak D call TRBD1 (6 bases). The CDR3 consists of 14 residues. V lost 6 bases, J lost 3 bases, and 14 bases lay in between. From germline, CDR1 is MNHEY and CDR2 SVGAGI. The CDR3 sequence: CASRRGTADYGYTF. The CDR3 DNA reads as TGTGCCAGCAGAAGGGGGACGGCCGACTATGGCTACACCTTC.

CDR3 DNA: TGTGCCAGCACTGCCGAGTGGAATGAGCAGTTCTTC. Amino acids: CASTAEWNEQFF. The gene calls are TRBV18 and TRBJ2-1; D is uncertain. The germline V gene has CDR1 KGHSH and CDR2 LQKENI. CDR3 length: 12 amino acids. Trimming left V 8 bases short and J 7 bases short, with 12 bases between.

The chain links TRBV18 to TRBJ2-3; D is possibly TRBD2 (6 bases). V was cut by 5 bases and J by 6 bases, with 18 bases left in between. The CDR3 spans 15 residues. Germline-derived CDR1 and CDR2 are KGHSH and LQKENI. This CDR3 reads CASSSGTGVVDTQYF. CDR3 in DNA: TGTGCCAGCTCATCAGGAACGGGGGTGGTCGATACGCAGTATTTT.

This clonotype showed up just a few times. The chain joins TRBV6-6 to TRBJ2-1, with 13 bases matching TRBD2. The V and J ends lost 4 bases and 6 bases, in that order; junction bases with no gene match: 9. CDR3 length: 17 amino acids. The V gene's germline CDR1 is MNHNY and CDR2 SVGAGI (reference sequence). The DNA of the CDR3 is TGTGCCAGCAGTTCCTCGAGACTAGCGGGGGGATCCAATGAGCAGTTCTTC. It codes for CASSSSRLAGGSNEQFF.

The J gene is TRBJ1-2, the V gene TRBV19; a possible D gene is TRBD1 (5 bases). The ends were cut back, 5 bases at V and 0 bases at J, with 16 bases in the middle. Per germline, CDR1 LNHDA and CDR2 SQIVND (reference sequence). This CDR3 comprises 16 residues. In DNA, the CDR3 is TGTGCCAGTAGTCGGGACGCCTCTCCCTCTAACTATGGCTACACCTTC. Translating it yields CASSRDASPSNYGYTF.

Only a few counts were recorded for this clonotype. The chain is built from TRBV12-3 or TRBV12-4 and TRBJ1-4; 9 bases are a match to TRBD1. This CDR3 comprises 14 residues. After removal of 7 bases from V and 7 bases from J, the junction contained 7 bases not matched to a gene. DNA for the CDR3: TGTGCCAGCACTTCGACAGGGGGTCCTGAAAAACTGTTTTTT. Translation: CASTSTGGPEKLFF.

The rearrangement links TRBV6-6 to TRBJ2-1, with D unclear. CDR1 is MNHNY, CDR2 SVGAGI, per germline (reference sequence). V lost 2 bases, J lost 6 bases, and 14 bases lay in between. This CDR3 contains 15 residues. Here the CDR3 reads CASSYMASVVNEQFF. The CDR3 region has the DNA TGTGCCAGCAGTTACATGGCTTCGGTGGTCAATGAGCAGTTCTTC.

The V and J genes are TRBV9 and TRBJ2-3; D gene uncertain. Germline values: CDR1 SGDLS, CDR2 YYNGEE. V shed 5 bases and J shed 0 bases, with 7 bases lying between them. The CDR3 runs 13 residues. The CDR3 coding sequence is TGTGCCAGCAGGCCGGGCAGCACAGATACGCAGTATTTT. It yields the protein CASRPGSTDTQYF.

The chain uses TRBV5-1 and TRBJ2-7, with D perhaps TRBD1 (5 bases). This CDR3 comprises 15 residues. The ends were cut back, 1 base at V and 1 base at J, with 12 bases in the middle. CDR1 and CDR2 (germline): SGHRS, YFSETQ. The CDR3 sequence is CASSLLRTTSYEQYF. DNA of the CDR3: TGCGCCAGCAGCTTGCTTAGGACAACTTCCTACGAGCAGTACTTC.

J is TRBJ1-5 and V is TRBV20-1, with TRBD1 as a possible D gene (6 bases). V dropped 4 bases and J dropped 1 base, with 17 bases sitting between them. Germline values: CDR1 DFQATT, CDR2 SNEGSKA (reference sequence). There are 16 residues in the CDR3. Here the CDR3 DNA reads TGCAGTGCTATACCGAAGGGGGTTGGGAGCAATCAGCCCCAGCATTTT. It translates to CSAIPKGVGSNQPQHF.

The sample holds a few counts of this clonotype. This chain uses TRBV5-1 with TRBJ2-7; possible D gene TRBD2, 6 bases. Trimming shortened V by 2 bases and J by 3 bases, and 12 bases separated the two germline ends. Germline lookup yields CDR1 SGHRS and CDR2 YFSETQ. The CDR3 runs to 14 residues. The CDR3, as DNA: TGCGCCAGCAGCTTCGGTGCCGGGGGCTACGAGCAGTACTTC. Amino acid sequence: CASSFGAGGYEQYF.